Below are 17 T cell receptor beta chains sequenced from a single sample in a study of T cell clonotyping in hematopoietic cell transplantation (dated by TCRdb to the early 2020s). Receptor amplification or capture employed the immunoSEQ multiplex PCR assay. In TCRdb, the immuneACCESS table is reduced to in-frame sequences with V and J assigned. These tables do not hold every clone; where another copy was compared, an unresolved V gene accounts for under half, and the others remain unexplained. This sample gives over 6,500 clones in total; around 37% of them show up just once. Around 20% of the sample belongs to the ten largest clones. The sample's time point label is to be understood as: 30 days after allo-HCT. The sample was peripheral blood mononuclear cells, taken 30 days after allogeneic stem cell transplant. These receptors all come from a female patient aged 60 to 70 who had an allogeneic stem cell transplant, so the T cells may come from the graft donor. Some clones in this sample may be carry-over from other donors' samples.

The V and J genes are TRBV6-6 and TRBJ2-1, with a weak D call TRBD2 (5 bases). V was pared by 0 bases and J by 7 bases, with 10 bases between. This CDR3 has 14 residues. The V gene's germline CDR1 is MNHNY and CDR2 SVGAGI (reference sequence). DNA of the CDR3: TGTGCCAGCAGTTACTCCCGAGGACTGAATGAGCAGTTCTTC. It encodes CASSYSRGLNEQFF.

The genes are TRBV6-6 and TRBJ1-5; no clear D gene. Germline lookup yields CDR1 MNHNY and CDR2 SVGAGI (reference sequence). V lost 6 bases to trimming and J lost 7 bases, with 10 bases between them. The CDR3 is 12 amino acids. The CDR3 DNA is TGTGCCAGCAGCTTCGGAGGACAGCCCCAGCATTTT. This gives the protein CASSFGGQPQHF.

This sequence joins TRBV13 and TRBJ2-2; 8 nucleotides match TRBD1. J gave up 7 bases and V 5 bases, and 6 bases lay outside the gene matches. The CDR3 spans 14 residues. Germline-derived CDR1 and CDR2 are PRHDT and FYEKMQ (reference sequence). CDR3 region: CASSGQGPHGELFF. DNA for the CDR3: TGTGCCAGCAGCGGACAGGGTCCCCACGGGGAGCTGTTTTTT.

This clone has just a few counts. The V and J genes are TRBV5-6 and TRBJ2-7, with D unclear. The CDR3 is made up of 13 amino acids. V lost 4 bases and J lost 1, with 9 bases in between. Germline V gene data show CDR1 as SGHDT and CDR2 as YYEEEE. The CDR3: CASSIDESYEQYF. The CDR3 nucleotides read TGTGCCAGCAGCATTGACGAGTCCTACGAGCAGTACTTC.

This clone showed up just a few times. This chain connects TRBV4-3 to TRBJ1-1, with 7 positions matching TRBD1. V shed 2 bases and J 7 bases; nucleotides not matched to a gene: 4. The CDR3 has 13 residues. Germline V CDR1 and CDR2: LGHNA, YSLEER. CDR3 nucleotides: TGCGCCAGCAGCCAAAGGACAGGTCTTGAAGCTTTCTTT. Its protein product is CASSQRTGLEAFF.

This sequence joins TRBV6-5 and TRBJ2-5, with D perhaps TRBD2 (6 bases). The V gene lost 8 bases and the J gene lost 5 bases, with 21 bases spanning the gap. CDR1 is MNHEY and CDR2 is SVGAGI in the germline V gene. CDR3 length equals 15 residues. The DNA for the CDR3 is TGTGCCAGCCCGACTTATGTAGGGGAGGATGAGACCCAGTACTTC. Translation gives CASPTYVGEDETQYF.

The gene calls are TRBV5-1 and TRBJ2-2, with 10 bases that match TRBD1. From germline, CDR1 is SGHRS and CDR2 YFSETQ. The CDR3 is made up of 15 amino acids. After removal of 0 bases from V and 4 bases from J, the junction contained 0 bases not matched to a gene. Here the CDR3 reads CASSLGDRGTGELFF. DNA of the CDR3: TGCGCCAGCAGCTTGGGGGACAGGGGCACCGGGGAGCTGTTTTTT.

The V and J genes are TRBV30 and TRBJ1-5; D unresolved. V lost 2 bases and J 3 bases, leaving 11 bases between the germline ends. CDR3 size: 14 residues. The germline V gene has CDR1 GTSNPN and CDR2 SVGIG (reference sequence). Written as DNA, the CDR3 is TGTGCCTGGAGTACTGGTGGGATCAATCAGCCCCAGCATTTT. The encoded protein is CAWSTGGINQPQHF.

Only a few counts were recorded for this clone. The V gene is TRBV30, the J gene TRBJ1-1; D ambiguous. Trimming removed 1 base from V and 4 bases from J, with 7 bases in between. CDR3 length: 12 residues. Germline-derived CDR1 and CDR2 are GTSNPN and SVGIG (reference sequence). CDR3 residues: CAWSDYGTEAFF. The CDR3 coding sequence is TGTGCCTGGAGTGATTATGGCACTGAAGCTTTCTTT.

The V and J genes are TRBV30 and TRBJ1-4, with 7 bases aligning to TRBD1. The CDR3 has 14 amino acids. Trimming took 2 bases from V and 5 from J; bases not matched to a gene: 5. The V gene's germline CDR1 is GTSNPN and CDR2 SVGIG (reference sequence). CDR3 sequence: CAWSTGDWNEKLFF. For the CDR3, the DNA is TGTGCCTGGAGTACAGGGGATTGGAATGAAAAACTGTTTTTT.

The gene calls are TRBV4-1 and TRBJ2-3, with D unresolved. V shed 0 bases and J shed 0 bases, with 7 bases lying between them. Germline V CDR1 and CDR2: MGHRA, YSYEKL. The CDR3 contains 15 residues. CDR3 region: CASSQEIGSTDTQYF. CDR3 DNA sequence: TGCGCCAGCAGCCAAGAGATAGGGAGCACAGATACGCAGTATTTT.

The chain uses TRBV30 and TRBJ1-2, with unresolved D. Trimming left V 1 base short and J 8 bases short, with 11 bases between. The CDR3 is made up of 12 amino acids. The germline V gene encodes CDR1 GTSNPN and CDR2 SVGIG (reference sequence). CDR3 bases: TGTGCCTGGAGTGGGCAAACGCCAGGCTACACCTTC. This sequence encodes CAWSGQTPGYTF.

The table lists this clone with a few counts. The chain carries TRBV5-1 and TRBJ2-5; possibly TRBD1 for D (6 bases). Germline values: CDR1 SGHRS, CDR2 YFSETQ. The CDR3 sequence is 14 residues long. V was pared by 4 bases and J by 2 bases, with 12 bases between. The CDR3 DNA is TGCGCCAGCAGCCCGGACAGACTTCAAGAGACCCAGTACTTC. Translated: CASSPDRLQETQYF.

This clone was recorded a few times. The chain recombines TRBV7-9 with TRBJ1-2; 7 bases map to TRBD1. CDR3 length: 15 amino acids. The J segment lost 4 bases and the V segment lost 1 base, leaving 6 bases of the junction unmatched. The germline V gene encodes CDR1 SEHNR and CDR2 FQNEAQ (reference sequence). This CDR3 reads CASSLVEGASYGYTF. CDR3 in DNA: TGTGCCAGCAGCTTAGTGGAGGGGGCGAGCTATGGCTACACCTTC.

CDR3 sequence (DNA): TGCAGCTCTGTAGGGAGGACCACAGATACGCAGTATTTT. Translation gives CSSVGRTTDTQYF. This sequence joins TRBV29-1 and TRBJ2-3; tentatively, D is TRBD2 (6 bases). This CDR3 comprises 13 residues. V was pared by 8 bases and J by 2 bases, with 14 bases between. The germline CDR1 and CDR2 sequences are SQVTM and ANQGSEA.

V usage is TRBV30 and J usage is TRBJ1-3; D call uncertain. Germline V gene lookup returns CDR1 GTSNPN and CDR2 SVGIG (reference sequence). This CDR3 is built from 16 residues. V lost 3 bases and J 0 bases, leaving 15 bases between the germline ends. The CDR3 spells CAWSPDGSHSGNTIYF. The CDR3 DNA reads as TGTGCCTGGAGCCCGGACGGCTCGCACTCTGGAAACACCATATATTTT.

This clone was seen more than once but under ten times. V and J are TRBV19 and TRBJ1-2, with D possibly being TRBD1 (5 bases). CDR3 length: 16 residues. Trimming removed 4 bases from V and 1 base from J, with 16 bases in between. Germline V gene sequence: CDR1 LNHDA, CDR2 SQIVND (reference sequence). The CDR3 bases are TGTGCCAGTAGTAAGCCCTCGGGACCGCGTAACTATGGCTACACCTTC. It translates to CASSKPSGPRNYGYTF.